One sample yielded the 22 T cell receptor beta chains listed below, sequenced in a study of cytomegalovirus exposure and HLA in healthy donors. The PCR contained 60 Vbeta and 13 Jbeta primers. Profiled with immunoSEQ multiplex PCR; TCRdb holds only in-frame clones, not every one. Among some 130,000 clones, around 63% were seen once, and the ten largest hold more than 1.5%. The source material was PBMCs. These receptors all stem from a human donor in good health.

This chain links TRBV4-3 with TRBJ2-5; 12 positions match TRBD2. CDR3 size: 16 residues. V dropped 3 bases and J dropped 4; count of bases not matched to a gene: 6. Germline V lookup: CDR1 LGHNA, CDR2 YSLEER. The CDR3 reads CASSQDSGLAGETQYF. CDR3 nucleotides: TGCGCCAGCAGCCAGGATTCGGGACTAGCGGGAGAGACCCAGTACTTC.

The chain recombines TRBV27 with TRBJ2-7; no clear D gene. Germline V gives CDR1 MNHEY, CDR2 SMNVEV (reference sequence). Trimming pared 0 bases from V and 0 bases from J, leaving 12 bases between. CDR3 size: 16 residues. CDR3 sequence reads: CASSLSQFPPSYEQYF. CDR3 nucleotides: TGTGCCAGCAGTTTATCACAATTTCCTCCCTCCTACGAGCAGTACTTC.

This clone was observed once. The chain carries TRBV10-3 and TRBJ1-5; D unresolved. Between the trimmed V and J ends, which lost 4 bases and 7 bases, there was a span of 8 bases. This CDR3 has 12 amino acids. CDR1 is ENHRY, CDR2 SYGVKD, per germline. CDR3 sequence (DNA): TGTGCCATCAGTGCAGGAAACCAGCCCCAGCATTTT. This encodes CAISAGNQPQHF.

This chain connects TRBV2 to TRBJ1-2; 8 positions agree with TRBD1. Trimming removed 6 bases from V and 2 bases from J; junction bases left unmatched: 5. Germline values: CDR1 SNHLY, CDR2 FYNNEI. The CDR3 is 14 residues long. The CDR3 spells CASSRQGANYGYTF. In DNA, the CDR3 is TGTGCCAGCAGCCGGCAGGGGGCCAACTATGGCTACACCTTC. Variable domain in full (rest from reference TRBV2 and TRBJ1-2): EPEVTQTPSHQVTQMGQEVILRCVPISNHLYFYWYRQILGQKVEFLVSFYNNEISEKSEIFDDQFSVERPDGSNFTLKIRSTKLEDSAMYFCASSRQGANYGYTFGSGTRLTVV.

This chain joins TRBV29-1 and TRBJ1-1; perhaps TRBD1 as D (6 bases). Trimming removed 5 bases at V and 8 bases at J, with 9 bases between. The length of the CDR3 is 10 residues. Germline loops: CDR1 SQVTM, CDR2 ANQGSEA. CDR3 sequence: CSVHREEAFF. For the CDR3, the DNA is TGCAGCGTTCACAGGGAGGAAGCTTTCTTT.

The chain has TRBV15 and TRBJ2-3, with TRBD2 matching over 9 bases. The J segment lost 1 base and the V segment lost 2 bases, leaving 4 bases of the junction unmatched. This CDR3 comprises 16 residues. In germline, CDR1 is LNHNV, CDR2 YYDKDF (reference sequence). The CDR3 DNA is TGTGCCACCAGCAGAACGTTAGCGGGAGGCACAGATACGCAGTATTTT. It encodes CATSRTLAGGTDTQYF.

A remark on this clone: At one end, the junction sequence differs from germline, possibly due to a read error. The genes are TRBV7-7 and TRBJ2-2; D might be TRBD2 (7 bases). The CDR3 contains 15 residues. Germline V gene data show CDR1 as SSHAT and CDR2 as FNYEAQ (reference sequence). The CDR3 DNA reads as TGTGCTAGCAGCTTAGGGGGAGGGCCGACCGGGGAGCTGTTTTTT. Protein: CASSLGGGPTGELFF. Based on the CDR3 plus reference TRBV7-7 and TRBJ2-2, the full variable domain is GAGVSQSPRYKVTKRGQDVTLRCDPISSHATLYWYQQALGQGPEFLTYFNYEAQPDKSGLPSDRFSAERPEGSISTLTIQRTEQRDSAMYRCASSLGGGPTGELFFGEGSRLTVL.

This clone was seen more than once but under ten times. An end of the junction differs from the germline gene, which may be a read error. For the CDR3, the DNA is TGTGCTAGCAGCTTAGGTAGCGGGAGCTTTGAGACCCAGTACTTC. Encoded protein: CASSLGSGSFETQYF. J is TRBJ2-5 and V is TRBV7-7; 9 bases match TRBD2. The CDR3 has 15 residues. Germline V gives CDR1 SSHAT, CDR2 FNYEAQ (reference sequence). Full variable domain (missing parts from reference TRBV7-7 and TRBJ2-5): GAGVSQSPRYKVTKRGQDVTLRCDPISSHATLYWYQQALGQGPEFLTYFNYEAQPDKSGLPSDRFSAERPEGSISTLTIQRTEQRDSAMYRCASSLGSGSFETQYFGPGTRLLVL.

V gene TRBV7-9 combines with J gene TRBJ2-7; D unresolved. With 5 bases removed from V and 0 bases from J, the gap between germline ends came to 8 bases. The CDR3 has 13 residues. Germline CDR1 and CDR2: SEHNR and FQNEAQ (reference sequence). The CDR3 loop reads CASSAGLSYEQYF. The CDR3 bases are TGTGCCAGCAGCGCTGGGCTCTCCTACGAGCAGTACTTC. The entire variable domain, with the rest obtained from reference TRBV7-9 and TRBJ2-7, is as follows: DTGVSQNPRHKITKRGQNVTFRCDPISEHNRLYWYRQTLGQGPEFLTYFQNEAQLEKSRLLSDRFSAERPKGSFSTLEIQRTEQGDSAMYLCASSAGLSYEQYFGPGTRLTVT.

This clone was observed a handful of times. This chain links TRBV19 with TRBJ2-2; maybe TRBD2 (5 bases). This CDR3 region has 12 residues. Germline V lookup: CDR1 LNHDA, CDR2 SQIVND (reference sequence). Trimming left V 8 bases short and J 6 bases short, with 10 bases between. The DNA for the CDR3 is TGTGCCAGTGCCCCGCGGGCCGGGGAGCTGTTTTTT. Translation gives CASAPRAGELFF.

The CDR3 DNA reads as TGCGCCAGCAGCCAAGATAGCCTCCTCCGACTAGACCCCTACGAGCAGTACTTC. Its translation is CASSQDSLLRLDPYEQYF. This chain connects TRBV4-1 to TRBJ2-7; a possible D gene is TRBD2 (6 bases). CDR3 length equals 18 residues. V shed 0 bases and J shed 2 bases, with 20 bases lying between them. The germline CDR1 and CDR2 sequences are MGHRA and YSYEKL.

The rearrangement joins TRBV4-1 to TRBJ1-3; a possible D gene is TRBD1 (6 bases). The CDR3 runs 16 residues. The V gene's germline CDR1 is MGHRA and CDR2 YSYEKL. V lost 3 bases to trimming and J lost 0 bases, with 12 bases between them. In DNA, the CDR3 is TGCGCCAGCAGCCACGACAGGTCGAGCTCTGGAAACACCATATATTTT. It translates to CASSHDRSSSGNTIYF.

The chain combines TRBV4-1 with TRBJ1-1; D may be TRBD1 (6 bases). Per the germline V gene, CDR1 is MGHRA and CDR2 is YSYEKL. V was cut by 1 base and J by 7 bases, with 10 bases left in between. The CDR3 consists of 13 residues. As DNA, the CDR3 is TGCGCCAGCAGCCAAGCACAGGGTGGTGAAGCTTTCTTT. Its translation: CASSQAQGGEAFF.

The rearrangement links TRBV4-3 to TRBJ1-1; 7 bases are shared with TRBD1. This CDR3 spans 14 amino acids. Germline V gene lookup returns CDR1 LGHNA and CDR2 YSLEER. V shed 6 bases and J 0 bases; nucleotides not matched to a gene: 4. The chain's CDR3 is CASSSGQLNTEAFF. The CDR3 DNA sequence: TGCGCCAGCAGTTCGGGACAGCTGAACACTGAAGCTTTCTTT.

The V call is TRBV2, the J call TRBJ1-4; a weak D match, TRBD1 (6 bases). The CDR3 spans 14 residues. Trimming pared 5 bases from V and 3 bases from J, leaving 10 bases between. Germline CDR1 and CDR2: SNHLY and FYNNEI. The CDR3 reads CASSHRASNEKLFF. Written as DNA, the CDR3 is TGTGCCAGCAGTCACAGGGCTTCTAATGAAAAACTGTTTTTT.

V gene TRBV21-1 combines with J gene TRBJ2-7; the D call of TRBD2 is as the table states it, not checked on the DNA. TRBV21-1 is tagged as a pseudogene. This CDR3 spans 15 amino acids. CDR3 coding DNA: TGTTTCCCTGCGGGGGGCGGGGGGAGCTCCTACGAGCAGTACTTC. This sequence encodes CFPAGGGGSSYEQYF.

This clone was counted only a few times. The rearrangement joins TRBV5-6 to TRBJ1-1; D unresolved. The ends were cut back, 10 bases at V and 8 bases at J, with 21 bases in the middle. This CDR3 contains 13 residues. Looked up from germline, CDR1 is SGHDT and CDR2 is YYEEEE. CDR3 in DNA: TGTGCCGGGTTCGATCGACTAACCACCGAAGCTTTCTTT. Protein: CAGFDRLTTEAFF.

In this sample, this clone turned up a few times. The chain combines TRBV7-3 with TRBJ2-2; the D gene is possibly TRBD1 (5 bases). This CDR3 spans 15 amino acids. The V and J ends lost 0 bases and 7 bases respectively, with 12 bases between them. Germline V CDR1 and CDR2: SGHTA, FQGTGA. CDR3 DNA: TGTGCCAGCAGCTTAACCCAAGGGGCTGTCGGGGAGCTGTTTTTT. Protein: CASSLTQGAVGELFF.

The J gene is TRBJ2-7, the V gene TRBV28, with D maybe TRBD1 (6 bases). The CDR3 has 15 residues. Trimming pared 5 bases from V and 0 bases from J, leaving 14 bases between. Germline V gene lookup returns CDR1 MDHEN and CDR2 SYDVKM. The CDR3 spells CASSPPGTLSYEQYF. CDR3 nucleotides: TGTGCCAGCAGTCCGCCCGGGACACTCTCCTACGAGCAGTACTTC.

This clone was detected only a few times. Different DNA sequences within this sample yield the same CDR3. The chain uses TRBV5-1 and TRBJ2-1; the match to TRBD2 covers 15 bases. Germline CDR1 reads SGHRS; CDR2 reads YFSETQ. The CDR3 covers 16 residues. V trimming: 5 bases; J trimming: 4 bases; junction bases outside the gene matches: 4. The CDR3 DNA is TGCGCCAGCAGTCTGGGACTAGCGGGAGGTTACAATGAGCAGTTCTTC. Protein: CASSLGLAGGYNEQFF.

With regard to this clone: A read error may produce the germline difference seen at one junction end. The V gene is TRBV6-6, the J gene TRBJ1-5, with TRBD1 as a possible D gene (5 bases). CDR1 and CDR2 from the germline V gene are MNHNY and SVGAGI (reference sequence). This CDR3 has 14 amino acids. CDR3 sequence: CASSYPGRNQPQHF. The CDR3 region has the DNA TGCGCCAGCAGTTACCCAGGGAGGAATCAGCCCCAGCATTTT.

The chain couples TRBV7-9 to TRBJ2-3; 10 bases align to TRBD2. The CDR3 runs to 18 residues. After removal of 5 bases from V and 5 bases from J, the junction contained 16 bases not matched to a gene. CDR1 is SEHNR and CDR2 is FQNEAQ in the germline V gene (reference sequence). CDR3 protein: CASSHARIGTSVRDTQYF. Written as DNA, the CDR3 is TGTGCCAGCAGCCACGCCCGAATCGGGACTAGCGTCAGAGATACGCAGTATTTT.